Shown below are 11 T cell receptor beta chains from a single sample sequenced in a study of metastatic and nonmetastatic thyroid tumors. TCRdb recomputed clones from the PCR reads via MiXCR. Of under 100,000 clones listed, over 8.5% are singletons. Not a single patient had been given any form of treatment at any point before undergoing thyroid surgery. Sample: blood. The receptors were sampled from a female donor with papillary thyroid cancer or a benign thyroid nodule (not recorded which). Some clones in this sample may be carry-over from other donors' samples.

This clone has a count of ten or more. This chain links TRBV19 with TRBJ2-7; no clear D gene. The germline CDR1 and CDR2 sequences are LNHDA and SQIVND (reference sequence). V gave up 5 bases and J gave up 0 bases, with 17 bases separating them. This CDR3 contains 16 residues. This CDR3 reads CASSRAPDFSSYEQYF. Here the CDR3 DNA reads TGTGCCAGTAGTCGGGCGCCGGATTTTAGCTCCTACGAGCAGTACTTC.

This clone has ten or more counts. The gene calls are TRBV4-1 and TRBJ2-5, with D possibly TRBD1 on 5 matching bases. The V and J ends lost 4 bases and 2 bases respectively, with 14 bases between them. The CDR3 is 15 amino acids. Germline assignment: CDR1 MGHRA and CDR2 YSYEKL. CDR3 loop: CASSPRTPGQETQYF. CDR3 in DNA: TGCGCCAGCAGCCCCCGGACACCGGGTCAAGAGACCCAGTACTTC.

As concerns this clone: This could be a read error, since a much larger clone is one nucleotide away. The chain is built from TRBV10-1 and TRBJ2-6, with D perhaps matching TRBD1 or TRBD2 (5 bases each). Germline V gene lookup returns CDR1 WNHNN and CDR2 SYGVQD (reference sequence). The CDR3 covers 13 residues. CDR3 DNA: TGCGCCAGAAGTGAGTCCGGGACGGGCGTCCTGACTTTC. It is translated as CARSESGTGVLTF.

The J gene is TRBJ1-1, the V gene TRBV19, with 11 bases matching TRBD1. Germline trimming cut 7 bases from V and 4 bases from J; bases unmatched to any gene: 5. There are 14 residues in the CDR3. CDR1 LNHDA and CDR2 SQIVND come from the germline V gene (reference sequence). The CDR3 protein is CASNRDRGSTEAFF. DNA for the CDR3: TGTGCCAGTAACCGGGACAGGGGGAGCACTGAAGCTTTCTTT.

This clone has at least ten counts. Other DNA sequences from this sample encode an identical CDR3 as well. In DNA, the CDR3 is TGTGCCAGCAGTGCCCCGAGGACAGGGCCAATTCAAGAGACCCAGTACTTC. Its translation is CASSAPRTGPIQETQYF. The V call is TRBV2, the J call TRBJ2-5, with 8 bases that match TRBD1. CDR3 length: 17 residues. The germline V gene encodes CDR1 SNHLY and CDR2 FYNNEI. Germline trimming cut 4 bases from V and 2 bases from J; bases unmatched to any gene: 12.

This clone was seen at least ten times. This chain links TRBV4-2 with TRBJ1-3; D is perhaps TRBD1 (5 bases). In germline, CDR1 is LGHNA, CDR2 YNFKEQ. V lost 6 bases to trimming and J lost 2 bases, with 14 bases between them. The CDR3 spans 15 residues. In DNA form, the CDR3 reads TGTGCCAGCAGTCGCGACAGACTCCCTGGAAACACCATATATTTT. It encodes CASSRDRLPGNTIYF.

This clone occurred many times. The V call is TRBV5-1, the J call TRBJ2-7; 7 bases line up with TRBD1. This CDR3 is 13 amino acids long. The V segment lost 4 bases and the J segment 6 bases; nucleotides outside the gene matches: 7. CDR1 and CDR2 from the germline V gene are SGHRS and YFSETQ. The CDR3 DNA sequence: TGCGCCAGCAGCCCCGGACAGGTGGGCGAGCAGTACTTC. Amino acid sequence: CASSPGQVGEQYF.

This clone occurred many times. V and J are TRBV5-1 and TRBJ2-2; D remains unclear. The germline gives CDR1 SGHRS, CDR2 YFSETQ. The V and J ends lost 0 bases and 1 base respectively, with 7 bases between them. The CDR3 consists of 15 residues. CDR3 coding DNA: TGCGCCAGCAGCTTGGCCATAGGGAACACCGGGGAGCTGTTTTTT. It is translated as CASSLAIGNTGELFF.

This chain uses TRBV5-1 with TRBJ2-1, with D perhaps being TRBD1 or TRBD2 (5 bases each). The CDR3 extends over 15 amino acids. Trimming cost V 1 base and J 2 bases, with 10 bases left between them. Germline CDR1 and CDR2: SGHRS and YFSETQ. CDR3 loop: CASSLRRGPYNEQFF. The CDR3 DNA reads TGCGCCAGCAGCTTGCGTAGGGGACCCTACAATGAGCAGTTCTTC.

In this sample, this clone turned up many times. This CDR3 reads CASSLDVGLGGPQHF. DNA of the CDR3: TGTGCCAGCAGCTTAGATGTCGGCCTGGGAGGGCCCCAGCATTTT. This chain uses TRBV7-9 with TRBJ1-5; D uncertain. The CDR3 is 15 residues long. The germline V gene encodes CDR1 SEHNR and CDR2 FQNEAQ (reference sequence). Trimming took off 1 base at V and 9 bases at J, with 16 bases between the two ends.

This clone showed up many times. The chain recombines TRBV2 with TRBJ2-2, with D tentatively TRBD2 (6 bases). From germline, CDR1 is SNHLY and CDR2 FYNNEI. The CDR3 has 13 amino acids. The CDR3 sequence: CVKGGENTGELFF. The CDR3 DNA sequence: TGTGTCAAGGGCGGGGAGAACACCGGGGAGCTGTTTTTT.